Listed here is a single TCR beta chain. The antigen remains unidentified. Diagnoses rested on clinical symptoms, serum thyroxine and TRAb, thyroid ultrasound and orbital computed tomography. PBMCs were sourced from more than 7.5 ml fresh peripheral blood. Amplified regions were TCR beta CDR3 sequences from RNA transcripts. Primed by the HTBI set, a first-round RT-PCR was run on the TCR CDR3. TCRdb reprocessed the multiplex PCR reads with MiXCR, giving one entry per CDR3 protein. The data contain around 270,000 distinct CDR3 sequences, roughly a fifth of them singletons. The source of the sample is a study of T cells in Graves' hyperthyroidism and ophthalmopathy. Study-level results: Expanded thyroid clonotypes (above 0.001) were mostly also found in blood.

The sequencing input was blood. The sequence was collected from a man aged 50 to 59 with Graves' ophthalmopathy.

CDR3 in amino acids: CASSQATNTGELFF. The CDR3 DNA reads as TGTGCCAGCAGCCAAGCTACGAACACCGGGGAGCTGTTTTTT. The chain combines TRBV14 with TRBJ2-2; the D is unclear. The V gene's germline CDR1 is SGHDN and CDR2 FVKESK. Trimming removed 1 base at V and 0 bases at J, with 3 bases between. This CDR3 spans 14 amino acids.